The rows below give T cell receptor beta chains drawn from one sample of a study of beta chain features in type 1 diabetes. Clones were read by immunoSEQ multiplex PCR, and TCRdb kept only the in-frame ones, dropping some. The sample records about 15,000 clones, approximately 68% being singletons. Material for sequencing was stem cell memory CD4+ T cells from blood. The origin of the receptors is a woman in her late teens or twenties with type 1 diabetes. Both conserved end residues are part of each CDR3. Each record gives: J gene, V gene, clone size, CDR3 protein. Only part of the rows carry a size: once, few, many, or a class if the clone is expanded.

TRBJ1-2 | TRBV4-3 | - | CASSQNRVSGGYTF
TRBJ1-2 | TRBV14 | - | CASSQTTGGGYTF
TRBJ2-1 | TRBV19 | - | CASSIRDSGRRGEQFF
TRBJ2-5 | TRBV18 | once | CASSPAGQETQYF
TRBJ2-5 | TRBV6-4 | - | CASRETGGSETQYF
TRBJ2-7 | TRBV7-2 | - | CASSPRAAGIPYEQYF
TRBJ1-5 | TRBV19 | - | CASRGTGQLISSNQPQHF
TRBJ2-1 | TRBV10-3 | few | CAISLTSGGAYKGANEQFF
- | TRBV6-5 | once | CASSYRYGFFNEQYF
TRBJ1-2 | TRBV5-1 | few | CASSFGQGANYGYTF
TRBJ2-1 | TRBV28 | once | CASREGQSYNEQFF